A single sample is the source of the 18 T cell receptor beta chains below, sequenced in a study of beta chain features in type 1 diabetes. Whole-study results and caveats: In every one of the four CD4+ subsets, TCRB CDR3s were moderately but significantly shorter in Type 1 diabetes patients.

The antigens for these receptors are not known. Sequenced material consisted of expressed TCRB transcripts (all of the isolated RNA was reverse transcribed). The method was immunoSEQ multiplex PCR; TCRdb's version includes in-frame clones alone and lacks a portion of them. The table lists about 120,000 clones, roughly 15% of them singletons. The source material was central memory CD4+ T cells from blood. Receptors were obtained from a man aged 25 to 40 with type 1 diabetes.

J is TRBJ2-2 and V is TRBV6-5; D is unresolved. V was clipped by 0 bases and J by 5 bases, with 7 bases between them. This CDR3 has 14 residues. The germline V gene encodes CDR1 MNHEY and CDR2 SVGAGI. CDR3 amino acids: CASSYSRMTGELFF. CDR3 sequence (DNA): TGTGCCAGCAGTTACTCGAGAATGACCGGGGAGCTGTTTTTT.

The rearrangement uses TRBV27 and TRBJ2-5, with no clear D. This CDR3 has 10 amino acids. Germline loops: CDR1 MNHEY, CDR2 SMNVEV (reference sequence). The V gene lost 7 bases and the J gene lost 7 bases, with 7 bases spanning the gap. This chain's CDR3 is CASIVGTQYF. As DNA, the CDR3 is TGTGCCAGCATTGTAGGGACCCAGTACTTC.

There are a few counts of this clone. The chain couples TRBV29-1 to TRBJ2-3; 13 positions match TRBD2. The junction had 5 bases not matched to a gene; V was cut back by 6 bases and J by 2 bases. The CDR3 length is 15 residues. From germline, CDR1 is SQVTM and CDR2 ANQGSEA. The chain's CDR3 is CSVSGTSGATDTQYF. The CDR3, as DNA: TGCAGCGTCTCCGGGACTAGCGGGGCCACAGATACGCAGTATTTT.

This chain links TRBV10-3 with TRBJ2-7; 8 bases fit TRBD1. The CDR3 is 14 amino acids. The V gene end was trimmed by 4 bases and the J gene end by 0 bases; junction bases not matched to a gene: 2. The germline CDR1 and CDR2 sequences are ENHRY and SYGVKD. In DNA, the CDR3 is TGTGCCATCAGTGCGGGACAGGACTCCTACGAGCAGTACTTC. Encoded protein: CAISAGQDSYEQYF.

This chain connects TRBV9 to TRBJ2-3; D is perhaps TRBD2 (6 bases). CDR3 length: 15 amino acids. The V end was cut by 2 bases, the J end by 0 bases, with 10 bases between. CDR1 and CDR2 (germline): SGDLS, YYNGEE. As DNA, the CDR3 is TGTGCCAGCAGCGTGGGCGGGGTTAGCACAGATACGCAGTATTTT. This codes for CASSVGGVSTDTQYF.

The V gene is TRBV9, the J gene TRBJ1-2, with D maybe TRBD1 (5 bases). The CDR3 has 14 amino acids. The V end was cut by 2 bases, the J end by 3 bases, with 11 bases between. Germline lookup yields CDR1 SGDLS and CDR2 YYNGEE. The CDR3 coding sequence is TGTGCCAGCAGCGTGACTTTGACAGACTATGGCTACACCTTC. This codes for CASSVTLTDYGYTF.

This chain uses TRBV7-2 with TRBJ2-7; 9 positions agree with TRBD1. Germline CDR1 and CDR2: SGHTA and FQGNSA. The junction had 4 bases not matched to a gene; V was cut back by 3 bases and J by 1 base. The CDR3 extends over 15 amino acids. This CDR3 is CASSFTGTGSYEQYF. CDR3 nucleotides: TGTGCCAGCAGCTTCACCGGGACAGGGTCCTACGAGCAGTACTTC.

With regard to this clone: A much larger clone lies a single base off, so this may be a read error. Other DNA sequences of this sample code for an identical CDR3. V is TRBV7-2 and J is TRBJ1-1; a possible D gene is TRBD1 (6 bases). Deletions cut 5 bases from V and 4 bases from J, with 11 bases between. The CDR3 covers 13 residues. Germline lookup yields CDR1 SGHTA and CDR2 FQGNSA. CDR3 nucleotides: TGTGCCAGCAGCACACAGGGATCCACTGAAGCTTTCTTT. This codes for CASSTQGSTEAFF.

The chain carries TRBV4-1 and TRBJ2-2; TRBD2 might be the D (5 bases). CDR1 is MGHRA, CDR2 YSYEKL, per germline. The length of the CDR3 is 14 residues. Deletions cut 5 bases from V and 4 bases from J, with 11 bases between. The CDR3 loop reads CASSFAGLTGELFF. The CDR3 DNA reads TGCGCCAGCAGCTTCGCGGGTCTCACCGGGGAGCTGTTTTTT.

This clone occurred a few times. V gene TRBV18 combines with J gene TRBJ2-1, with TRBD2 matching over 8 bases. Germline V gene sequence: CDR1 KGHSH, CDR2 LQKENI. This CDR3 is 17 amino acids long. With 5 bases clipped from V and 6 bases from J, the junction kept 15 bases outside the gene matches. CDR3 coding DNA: TGTGCCAGCTCAACACAGGGCGGGGGGTCTCCTCTCAATGAGCAGTTCTTC. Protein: CASSTQGGGSPLNEQFF.

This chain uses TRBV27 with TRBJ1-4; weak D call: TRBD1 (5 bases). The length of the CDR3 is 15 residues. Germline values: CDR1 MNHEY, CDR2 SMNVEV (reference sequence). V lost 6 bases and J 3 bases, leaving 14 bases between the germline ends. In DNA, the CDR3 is TGTGCCAGCAGGCATCCAGGGCCGTCTAATGAAAAACTGTTTTTT. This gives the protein CASRHPGPSNEKLFF.

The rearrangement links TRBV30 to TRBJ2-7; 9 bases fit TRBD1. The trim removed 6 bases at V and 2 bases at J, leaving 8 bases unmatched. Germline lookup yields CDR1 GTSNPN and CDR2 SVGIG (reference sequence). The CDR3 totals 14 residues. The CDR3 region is CACQNRDRAYEQYF. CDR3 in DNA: TGTGCCTGCCAGAACAGGGACAGGGCCTACGAGCAGTACTTC. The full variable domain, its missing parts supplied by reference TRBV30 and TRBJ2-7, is SQTIHQWPATLVQPVGSPLSLECTVEGTSNPNLYWYRQAAGRGLQLLFYSVGIGQISSEVPQNLSASRPQDRQFILSSKKLLLSDSGFYLCACQNRDRAYEQYFGPGTRLTVT.

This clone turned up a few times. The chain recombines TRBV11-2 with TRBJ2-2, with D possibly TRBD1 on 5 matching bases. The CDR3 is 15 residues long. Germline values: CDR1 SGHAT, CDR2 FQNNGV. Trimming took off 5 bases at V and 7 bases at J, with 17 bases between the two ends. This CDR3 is CASSPLQGSGGELFF. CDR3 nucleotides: TGTGCCAGCAGCCCCCTGCAGGGTTCGGGCGGGGAGCTGTTTTTT.

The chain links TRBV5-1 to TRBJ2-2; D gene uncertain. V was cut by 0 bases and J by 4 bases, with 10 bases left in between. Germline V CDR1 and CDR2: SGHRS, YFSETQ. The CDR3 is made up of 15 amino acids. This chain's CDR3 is CASSLGLDTTGELFF. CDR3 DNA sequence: TGCGCCAGCAGCTTGGGGCTAGACACCACCGGGGAGCTGTTTTTT.

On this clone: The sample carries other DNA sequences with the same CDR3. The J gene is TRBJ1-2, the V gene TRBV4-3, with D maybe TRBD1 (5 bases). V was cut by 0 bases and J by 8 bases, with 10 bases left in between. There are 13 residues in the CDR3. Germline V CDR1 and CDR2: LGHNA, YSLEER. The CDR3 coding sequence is TGCGCCAGCAGCCAAGATCAGGGAGGAGGCTACACCTTC. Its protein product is CASSQDQGGGYTF.

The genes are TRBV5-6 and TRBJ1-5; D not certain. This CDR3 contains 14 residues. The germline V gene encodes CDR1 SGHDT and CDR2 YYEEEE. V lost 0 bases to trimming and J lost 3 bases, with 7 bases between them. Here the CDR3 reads CASSLGGNNQPQHF. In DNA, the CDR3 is TGTGCCAGCAGCTTGGGGGGAAACAATCAGCCCCAGCATTTT.

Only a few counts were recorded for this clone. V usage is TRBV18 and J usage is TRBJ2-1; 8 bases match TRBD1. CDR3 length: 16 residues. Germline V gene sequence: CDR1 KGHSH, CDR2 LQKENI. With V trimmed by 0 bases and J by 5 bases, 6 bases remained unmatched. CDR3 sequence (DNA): TGTGCCAGCTCACCACCTGCAGGGGGCCGCCACAATGAGCAGTTCTTC. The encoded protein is CASSPPAGGRHNEQFF.

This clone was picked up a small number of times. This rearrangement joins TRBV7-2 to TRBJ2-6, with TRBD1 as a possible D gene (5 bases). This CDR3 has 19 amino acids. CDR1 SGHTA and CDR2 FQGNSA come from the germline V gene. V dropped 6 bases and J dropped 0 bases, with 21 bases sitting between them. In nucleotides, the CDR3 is TGTGCCAGCAGTGGAAGGGGCGGCAGGCCTAGCTCTGGGGCCAACGTCCTGACTTTC. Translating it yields CASSGRGGRPSSGANVLTF.